These 18 T cell receptor beta chains were all obtained from the same sample, sequenced in a study of cytomegalovirus exposure and HLA in healthy donors. PCR primers comprised 60 Vbeta and 13 Jbeta primers. Sequenced by immunoSEQ multiplex PCR; TCRdb stores in-frame clones only, minus some. The sample has 150,000 to 200,000 clones; roughly 80% are singletons. Sequenced sample: PBMCs. The receptor source for this set is a male donor in good health and CMV-seropositive.

The table lists this clone with a few counts. The gene calls are TRBV18 and TRBJ2-7, with 9 bases aligning to TRBD1. The CDR3 is 14 residues long. Unmatched junction bases numbered 4, after V lost 4 bases and J lost 3 bases. Germline-derived CDR1 and CDR2 are KGHSH and LQKENI. The CDR3 is CASSQDRGSYEQYF. Written as DNA, the CDR3 is TGTGCCAGCTCACAGGACAGGGGAAGCTACGAGCAGTACTTC.

This clone has more than one count but fewer than ten. This chain uses TRBV9 with TRBJ1-4; TRBD1 agrees at 8 bases. Germline CDR1 and CDR2: SGDLS and YYNGEE. This CDR3 contains 14 residues. The V and J ends lost 4 bases and 7 bases, in that order; junction bases with no gene match: 6. For the CDR3, the DNA is TGTGCCAGCAGCCCGAGGACAGGGAGTGAAAAACTGTTTTTT. This encodes CASSPRTGSEKLFF.

The V and J genes are TRBV6-6 and TRBJ2-5, with 11 bases matching TRBD1. Trimming took 5 bases from V and 4 from J; bases not matched to a gene: 6. The germline gives CDR1 MNHNY, CDR2 SVGAGI (reference sequence). This CDR3 has 15 residues. The CDR3 nucleotides are TGTGCCAGCAGTCAGGGACAGGGGGTTCGAGAGACCCAGTACTTC. Translation gives CASSQGQGVRETQYF.

The chain couples TRBV25-1 to TRBJ2-7; TRBD1 might be the D (6 bases). The CDR3 has 14 residues. Trimming left V 2 bases short and J 3 bases short, with 11 bases between. The germline CDR1 and CDR2 sequences are MGHDK and SYGVNS. The CDR3 sequence is CASSEPDRSYEQYF. For the CDR3, the DNA is TGTGCCAGCAGTGAACCCGACAGGAGCTACGAGCAGTACTTC.

J is TRBJ2-1 and V is TRBV5-1; a possible D gene is TRBD2 (6 bases). Trimming removed 0 bases from V and 5 bases from J, with 12 bases in between. The germline V gene has CDR1 SGHRS and CDR2 YFSETQ. CDR3 length: 15 residues. In DNA form, the CDR3 reads TGCGCCAGCAGCTTGGAGGGACTGGGGAACAATGAGCAGTTCTTC. Translated: CASSLEGLGNNEQFF. The variable domain in full, completed from reference TRBV5-1 and TRBJ2-1, reads KAGVTQTPRYLIKTRGQQVTLSCSPISGHRSVSWYQQTPGQGLQFLFEYFSETQRNKGNFPGRFSGRQFSNSRSEMNVSTLELGDSALYLCASSLEGLGNNEQFFGPGTRLTVL.

V gene TRBV7-9 combines with J gene TRBJ2-7; 7 bases agree with TRBD1. J lost 0 bases, V lost 1 base, and 6 bases had no gene match. The CDR3 has 16 residues. The V gene's germline CDR1 is SEHNR and CDR2 FQNEAQ (reference sequence). Here the CDR3 reads CASSLGYRGISYEQYF. The CDR3, as DNA: TGTGCCAGCAGCTTAGGATACAGGGGTATCTCCTACGAGCAGTACTTC.

The chain has TRBV2 and TRBJ2-7; 8 bases agree with TRBD2. CDR3 length: 12 residues. Germline CDR1 is SNHLY and CDR2 is FYNNEI. Unmatched junction bases numbered 1, after V lost 7 bases and J lost 2 bases. CDR3 nucleotide sequence: TGTGCCAGCACTAGCGGGCCCTACGAGCAGTACTTC. It yields the protein CASTSGPYEQYF.

The chain joins TRBV5-8 to TRBJ2-2; a possible D gene is TRBD1 (6 bases). Per the germline V gene, CDR1 is SGHTS and CDR2 is YDEGEE. V was shortened by 4 bases and J by 9 bases, with 10 bases between the two germline ends. This CDR3 region has 12 residues. In nucleotides, the CDR3 is TGTGCCAGCAGCCGAGGGGGTAGGGAGCTGTTTTTT. This gives the protein CASSRGGRELFF.

The chain joins TRBV28 to TRBJ1-1, with D uncertain. V was cut by 8 bases and J by 1 base, with 14 bases left in between. The CDR3 is 14 residues long. CDR1 is MDHEN, CDR2 SYDVKM, per germline. This CDR3 is CASYVPSGNTEAFF. CDR3 coding DNA: TGTGCCAGCTACGTACCGAGTGGGAACACTGAAGCTTTCTTT. The whole variable domain, filled in from reference TRBV28 and TRBJ1-1, reads DVKVTQSSRYLVKRTGEKVFLECVQDMDHENMFWYRQDPGLGLRLIYFSYDVKMKEKGDIPEGYSVSREKKERFSLILESASTNQTSMYLCASYVPSGNTEAFFGQGTRLTVV.

This clone was recorded once. The chain joins TRBV28 to TRBJ1-2, with no clear D. From germline, CDR1 is MDHEN and CDR2 SYDVKM. V gave up 0 bases and J gave up 7 bases, with 12 bases separating them. The CDR3 covers 14 residues. The CDR3, as DNA: TGTGCCAGCAGTTTATGGTCCGCGGACTCTGGCTACACCTTC. Its translation: CASSLWSADSGYTF.

The V call is TRBV2, the J call TRBJ2-7; 9 nucleotides align to TRBD1. V was clipped by 6 bases and J by 6 bases; unmatched bases: 0. Germline CDR1 is SNHLY and CDR2 is FYNNEI. The CDR3 is 11 residues long. CDR3 sequence reads: CASRGQGEQYF. The CDR3 nucleotides read TGTGCCAGCAGGGGACAGGGCGAGCAGTACTTC.

The genes are TRBV27 and TRBJ2-3; D uncertain. Germline V gene lookup returns CDR1 MNHEY and CDR2 SMNVEV (reference sequence). The CDR3 consists of 15 residues. V was pared by 5 bases and J by 2 bases, with 14 bases between. CDR3 sequence: CASSPWLDLTDTQYF. The CDR3 DNA sequence: TGTGCCAGCAGTCCATGGCTAGATCTCACAGATACGCAGTATTTT.

The chain employs TRBV27 and TRBJ1-5; perhaps TRBD1 as D (6 bases). Germline CDR1 MNHEY, CDR2 SMNVEV (reference sequence). The CDR3 is 14 amino acids. Trimming took 4 bases from V and 7 from J, leaving 14 bases between them. CDR3 amino acids: CASSSPEGGQPQHF. In nucleotides, the CDR3 is TGTGCCAGCAGTTCACCGGAGGGGGGGCAGCCCCAGCATTTT.

The chain carries TRBV5-1 and TRBJ2-7; tentative D call: TRBD1 (6 bases). The CDR3 spans 14 residues. The V end lost 1 base, the J end lost 2 bases, and 10 bases lay between the germline ends. Germline V gives CDR1 SGHRS, CDR2 YFSETQ. CDR3 in amino acids: CASSLKQGTYEQYF. The CDR3 DNA sequence: TGCGCCAGCAGCTTGAAGCAGGGGACCTACGAGCAGTACTTC.

This sequence joins TRBV6-5 and TRBJ2-2; D is uncertain. In germline, CDR1 is MNHEY, CDR2 SVGAGI. The CDR3 spans 14 residues. V was pared by 2 bases and J by 2 bases, with 6 bases between. Here the CDR3 DNA reads TGTGCCAGCAGTTACCCCTCTAACACCGGGGAGCTGTTTTTT. This encodes CASSYPSNTGELFF.

The V and J genes are TRBV7-2 and TRBJ2-1; 8 nucleotides agree with TRBD1. Unmatched junction bases numbered 5, after V lost 0 bases and J lost 4 bases. The CDR3 length is 16 residues. CDR1 is SGHTA and CDR2 is FQGNSA in the germline V gene. CDR3 nucleotide sequence: TGTGCCAGCAGCTTAGCGACAGGGGTATCTTACAATGAGCAGTTCTTC. This encodes CASSLATGVSYNEQFF.

This clone was counted a few times. This rearrangement joins TRBV15 to TRBJ2-7; D perhaps matches TRBD1 (6 bases). The CDR3 spans 14 residues. Trimming left V 5 bases short and J 2 bases short, with 13 bases between. Germline V gene data show CDR1 as LNHNV and CDR2 as YYDKDF (reference sequence). The CDR3 is CATSYQTGAYEQYF. The CDR3 coding sequence is TGTGCCACCAGCTATCAGACAGGAGCCTACGAGCAGTACTTC.

The V and J genes are TRBV5-1 and TRBJ1-3; no definite D call. Germline V CDR1 and CDR2: SGHRS, YFSETQ. The CDR3 is 17 residues long. V was pared by 0 bases and J by 0 bases, with 13 bases between. CDR3 nucleotide sequence: TGCGCCAGCAGCTTGGCCCCTTCAGCGCTCTCTGGAAACACCATATATTTT. It codes for CASSLAPSALSGNTIYF.